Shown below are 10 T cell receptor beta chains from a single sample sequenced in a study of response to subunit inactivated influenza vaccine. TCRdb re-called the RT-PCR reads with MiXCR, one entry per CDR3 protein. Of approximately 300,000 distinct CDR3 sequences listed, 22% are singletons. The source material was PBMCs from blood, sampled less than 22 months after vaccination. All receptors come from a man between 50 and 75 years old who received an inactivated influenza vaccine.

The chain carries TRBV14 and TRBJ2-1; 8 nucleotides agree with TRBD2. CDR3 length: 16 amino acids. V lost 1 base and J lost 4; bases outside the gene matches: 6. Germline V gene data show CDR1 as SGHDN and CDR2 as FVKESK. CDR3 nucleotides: TGTGCCAGCAGCCAAGTGCGGTCTAGCGGGTACAATGAGCAGTTCTTC. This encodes CASSQVRSSGYNEQFF.

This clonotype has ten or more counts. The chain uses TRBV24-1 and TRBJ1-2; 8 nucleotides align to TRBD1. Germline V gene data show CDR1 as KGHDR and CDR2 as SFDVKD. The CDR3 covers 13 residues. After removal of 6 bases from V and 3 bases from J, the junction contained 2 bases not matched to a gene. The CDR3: CATSTGQDYGYTF. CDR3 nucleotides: TGTGCCACCAGTACGGGACAGGACTATGGCTACACCTTC.

CDR3: CASSRGTVPNEQFF. CDR3 sequence (DNA): TGTGCCAGCAGCCGCGGGACAGTACCCAATGAGCAGTTCTTC. The gene calls are TRBV6-1 and TRBJ2-1; D may be TRBD1 (7 bases). The ends were cut back, 6 bases at V and 6 bases at J, with 15 bases in the middle. This CDR3 region has 14 residues. CDR1 is MNHNS, CDR2 SASEGT, per germline.

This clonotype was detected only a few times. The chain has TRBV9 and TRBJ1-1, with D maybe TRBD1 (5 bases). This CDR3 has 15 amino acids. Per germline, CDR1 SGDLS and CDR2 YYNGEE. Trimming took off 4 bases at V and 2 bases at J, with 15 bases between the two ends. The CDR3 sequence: CASSPRWGRNTEAFF. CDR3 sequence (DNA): TGTGCCAGCAGCCCTCGGTGGGGCCGAAACACTGAAGCTTTCTTT.

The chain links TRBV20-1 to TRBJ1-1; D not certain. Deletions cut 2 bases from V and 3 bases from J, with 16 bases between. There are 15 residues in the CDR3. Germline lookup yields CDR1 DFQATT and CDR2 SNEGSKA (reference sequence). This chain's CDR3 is CSARPRTSWDTEAFF. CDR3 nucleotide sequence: TGCAGTGCTAGACCCAGGACCAGTTGGGACACTGAAGCTTTCTTT.

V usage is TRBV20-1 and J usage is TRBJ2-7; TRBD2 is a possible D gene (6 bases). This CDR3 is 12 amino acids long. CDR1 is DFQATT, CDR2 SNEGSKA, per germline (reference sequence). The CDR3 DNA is TGCAGCCCTCAAGGGCGGGGATTGGAGCAGTACTTC. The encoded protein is CSPQGRGLEQYF.

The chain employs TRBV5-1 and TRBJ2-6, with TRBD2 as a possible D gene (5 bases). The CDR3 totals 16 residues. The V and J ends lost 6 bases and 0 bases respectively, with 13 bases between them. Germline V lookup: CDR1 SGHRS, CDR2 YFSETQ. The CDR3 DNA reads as TGCGCCAGCATGCGGGTCCCCTCCTCTGGGGCCAACGTCCTGACTTTC. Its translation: CASMRVPSSGANVLTF.

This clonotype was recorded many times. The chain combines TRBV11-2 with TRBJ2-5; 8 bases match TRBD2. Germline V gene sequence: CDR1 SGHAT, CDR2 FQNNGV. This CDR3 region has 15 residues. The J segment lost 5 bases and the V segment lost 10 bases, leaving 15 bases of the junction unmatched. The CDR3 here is CATNTRGLDAETQYF. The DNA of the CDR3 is TGTGCCACCAACACGAGGGGACTAGATGCGGAGACCCAGTACTTC.

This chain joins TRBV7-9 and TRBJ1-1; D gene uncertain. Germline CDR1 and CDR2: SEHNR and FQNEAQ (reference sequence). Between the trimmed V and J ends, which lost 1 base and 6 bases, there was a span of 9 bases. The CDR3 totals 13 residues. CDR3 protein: CASSLGSQPEAFF. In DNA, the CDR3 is TGTGCCAGCAGCTTAGGATCCCAACCTGAAGCTTTCTTT.

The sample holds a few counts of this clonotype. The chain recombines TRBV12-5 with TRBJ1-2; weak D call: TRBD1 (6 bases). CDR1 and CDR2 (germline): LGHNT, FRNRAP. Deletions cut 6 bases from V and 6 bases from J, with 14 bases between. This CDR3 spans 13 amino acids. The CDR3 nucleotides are TGTGCTAGTGGCAACCACAGGGTGGATGGCTACACCTTC. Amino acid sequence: CASGNHRVDGYTF. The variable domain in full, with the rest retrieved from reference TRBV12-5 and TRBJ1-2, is DARVTQTPRHKVTEMGQEVTMRCQPILGHNTVFWYRQTMMQGLELLAYFRNRAPLDDSGMPKDRFSAEMPDATLATLKIQPSEPRDSAVYFCASGNHRVDGYTFGSGTRLTVV.